One TCR beta chain is described in this entry. Its antigen is as yet unknown. This entry belongs to a study of monozygotic twins with inflammatory bowel disease. Study-wide points: Healthy co-twins showed greater TCRbeta diversity (inverse Simpson) than IBD patients.

The CDR3 consists of 14 residues. Germline-derived CDR1 and CDR2 are SEHNR and FQNEAQ (reference sequence). TCRalpha along with TCRbeta cDNA was subjected to two nested PCRs lasting about 15 and 9 cycles. TCRdb re-called the 5' RACE reads, yielding one record per CDR3 amino acid sequence without DNA. The sample totals fewer than 200,000 distinct CDR3 sequences. The receptor comes from a human donor with ulcerative colitis or Crohn's disease, or a healthy co-twin of an affected twin (not recorded which). The genes are TRBV7-9 and TRBJ1-6; no DNA is available, so the TRBD1 call from TCRdb remains unchecked. Input material: blood. CDR3 sequence: CASSFRDRDSPLHF. The whole variable domain, remainder taken from reference TRBV7-9 and TRBJ1-6, is DTGVSQNPRHKITKRGQNVTFRCDPISEHNRLYWYRQTLGQGPEFLTYFQNEAQLEKSRLLSDRFSAERPKGSFSTLEIQRTEQGDSAMYLCASSFRDRDSPLHFGNGTRLTVT.